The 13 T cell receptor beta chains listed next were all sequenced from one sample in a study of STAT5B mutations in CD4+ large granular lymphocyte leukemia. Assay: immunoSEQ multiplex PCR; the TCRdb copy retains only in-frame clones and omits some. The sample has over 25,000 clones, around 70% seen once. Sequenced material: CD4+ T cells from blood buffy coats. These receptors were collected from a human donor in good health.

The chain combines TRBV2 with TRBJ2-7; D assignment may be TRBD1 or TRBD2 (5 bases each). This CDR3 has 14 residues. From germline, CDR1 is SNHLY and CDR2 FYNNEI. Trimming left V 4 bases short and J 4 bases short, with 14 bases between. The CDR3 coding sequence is TGTGCCAGCAGTGGGGGGAGAGGCGCTTACGAGCAGTACTTC. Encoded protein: CASSGGRGAYEQYF.

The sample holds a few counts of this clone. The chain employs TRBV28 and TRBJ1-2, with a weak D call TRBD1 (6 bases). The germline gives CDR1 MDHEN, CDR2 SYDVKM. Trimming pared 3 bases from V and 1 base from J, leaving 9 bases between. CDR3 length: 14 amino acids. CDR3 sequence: CASSFLDSNYGYTF. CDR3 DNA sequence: TGTGCCAGCAGTTTCCTGGACAGTAACTATGGCTACACCTTC.

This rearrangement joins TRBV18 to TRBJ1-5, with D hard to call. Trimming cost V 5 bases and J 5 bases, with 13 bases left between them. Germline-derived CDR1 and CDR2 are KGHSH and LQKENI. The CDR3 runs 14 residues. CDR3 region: CASSASPRDQPQHF. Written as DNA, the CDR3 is TGTGCCAGCTCAGCGTCTCCCCGGGATCAGCCCCAGCATTTT.

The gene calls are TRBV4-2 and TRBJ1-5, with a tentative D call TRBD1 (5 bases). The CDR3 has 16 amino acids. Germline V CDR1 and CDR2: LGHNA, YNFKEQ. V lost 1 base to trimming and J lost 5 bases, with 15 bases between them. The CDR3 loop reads CASSQGGRGLDQPQHF. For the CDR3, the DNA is TGTGCCAGCAGCCAAGGGGGGAGGGGACTTGATCAGCCCCAGCATTTT.

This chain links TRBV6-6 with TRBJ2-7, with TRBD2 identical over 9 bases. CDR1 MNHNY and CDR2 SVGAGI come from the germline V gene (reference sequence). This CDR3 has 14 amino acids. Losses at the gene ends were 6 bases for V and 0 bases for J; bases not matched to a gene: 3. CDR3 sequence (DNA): TGTGCCAGCAGAACACTAGCGGGCTCCTACGAGCAGTACTTC. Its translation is CASRTLAGSYEQYF.

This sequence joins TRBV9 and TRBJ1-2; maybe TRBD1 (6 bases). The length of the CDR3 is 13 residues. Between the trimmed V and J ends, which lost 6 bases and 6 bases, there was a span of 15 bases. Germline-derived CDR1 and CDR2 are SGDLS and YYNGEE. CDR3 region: CASTAISGDGYTF. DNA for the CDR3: TGTGCCAGCACGGCCATTTCAGGGGATGGCTACACCTTC.

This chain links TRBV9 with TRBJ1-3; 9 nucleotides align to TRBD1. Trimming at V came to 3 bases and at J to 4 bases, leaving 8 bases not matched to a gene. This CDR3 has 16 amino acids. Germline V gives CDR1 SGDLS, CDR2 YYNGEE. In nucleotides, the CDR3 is TGTGCCAGCAGCGCCACGGGACAGGGTAACGGAAACACCATATATTTT. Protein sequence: CASSATGQGNGNTIYF.

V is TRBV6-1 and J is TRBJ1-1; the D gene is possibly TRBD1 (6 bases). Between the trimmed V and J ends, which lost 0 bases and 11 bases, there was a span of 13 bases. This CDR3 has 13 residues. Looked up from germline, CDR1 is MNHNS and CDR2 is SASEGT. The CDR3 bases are TGTGCCAGCAGTGAAGCGCTCGGACAGAAGGCTTTCTTT. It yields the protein CASSEALGQKAFF.

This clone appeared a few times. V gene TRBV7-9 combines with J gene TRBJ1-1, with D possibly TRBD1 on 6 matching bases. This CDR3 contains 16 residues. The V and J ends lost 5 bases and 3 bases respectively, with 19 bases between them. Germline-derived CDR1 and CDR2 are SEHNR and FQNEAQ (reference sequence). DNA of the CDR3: TGTGCCAGCAGCCTCGCGTACAGGGAGGGGGACACTGAAGCTTTCTTT. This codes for CASSLAYREGDTEAFF.

The CDR3 here is CASSLGVGGETQYF. The CDR3 nucleotides are TGTGCCAGCAGCTTAGGCGTCGGGGGGGAGACCCAGTACTTC. The V gene is TRBV7-2, the J gene TRBJ2-5; TRBD2 agrees at 7 bases. The CDR3 contains 14 residues. Trimming at V came to 1 base and at J to 5 bases, leaving 4 bases not matched to a gene. CDR1 is SGHTA, CDR2 FQGNSA, per germline.

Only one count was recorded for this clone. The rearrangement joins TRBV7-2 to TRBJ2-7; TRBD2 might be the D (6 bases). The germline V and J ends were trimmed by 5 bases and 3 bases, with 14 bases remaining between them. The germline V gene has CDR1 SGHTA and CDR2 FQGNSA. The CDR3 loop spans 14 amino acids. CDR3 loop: CASSPNWGVYEQYF. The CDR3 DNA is TGTGCCAGCAGCCCAAACTGGGGGGTCTACGAGCAGTACTTC.

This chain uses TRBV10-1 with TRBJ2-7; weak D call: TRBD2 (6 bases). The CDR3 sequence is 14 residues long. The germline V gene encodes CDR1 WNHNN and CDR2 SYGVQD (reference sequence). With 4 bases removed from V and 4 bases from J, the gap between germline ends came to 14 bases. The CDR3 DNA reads TGCGCCAGCAGTGGTGGAGTAGGGAGGTACGAGCAGTACTTC. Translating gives CASSGGVGRYEQYF.

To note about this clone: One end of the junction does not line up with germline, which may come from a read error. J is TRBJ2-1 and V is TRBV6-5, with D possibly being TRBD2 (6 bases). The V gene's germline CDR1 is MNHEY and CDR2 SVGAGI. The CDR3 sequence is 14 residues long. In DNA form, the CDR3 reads TGTGCCAGCAGTAACTCCCCGGGAGTCGGTGAGCAGTTCTTC. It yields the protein CASSNSPGVGEQFF.